This T cell receptor (beta chain) derives from a study of blood T cell repertoires in COVID-19. Study-level background: The analysed material was cDNA or gDNA that came from T cells, B-cell-depleted T cells, or PBMCs.

Clones were read by immunoSEQ multiplex PCR, and TCRdb kept only the in-frame ones, dropping some. This sample has some 200,000 clones, with roughly 90% found just once. Individuals drawn from about 26 US areas were roughly 18 to 89 years old. This CDR3 is built from 12 residues. V lost 7 bases, J lost 2 bases, and 2 bases stayed unmatched. This TCR was sampled from a woman aged 18-30 years who had recovered from COVID-19. The rearrangement uses TRBV12-3 or TRBV12-4 and TRBJ2-7; 7 bases match TRBD2. Material for sequencing was PBMCs or T cells enriched from blood (not recorded which). The CDR3 here is CASMGGAYEQYF. The DNA for the CDR3 is TGTGCCAGCATGGGAGGGGCCTACGAGCAGTACTTC.